The clone carrying this TCR beta chain was recorded at least ten times. Its antigen is undetermined. Researchers prepared the TCRbeta library using unique molecular identifiers, the study reports. TCRdb itself ran the PCR reads through MiXCR, one entry per CDR3 protein. This table holds around 30,000 distinct CDR3 sequences, approximately 7% found once. This record belongs to a study of T-cell reconstitution after alpha-beta-depleted transplantation in children. Study-wide findings and caveats: In some patients, recipient T cells and intrathymic progenitors surviving conditioning explained high day-60 diversity. About two months after transplant, alpha-beta T cells reportedly came from several hundred expanded graft clones.

The V end lost 3 bases, the J end lost 5 bases, and 7 bases lay between the germline ends. The CDR3 has 12 amino acids. This sequence was found in a child younger than two who had a stem cell transplant for acute myeloid leukemia, so the T cells may come from the graft donor. This material consisted of peripheral blood, taken 60 days after TCRalphabeta/CD19-depleted stem cell transplant. The chain couples TRBV12-3 or TRBV12-4 to TRBJ2-5; D is unclear. The CDR3 region is CASSFGFETQYF. CDR3 nucleotide sequence: TGTGCCAGCAGTTTTGGGTTTGAGACCCAGTACTTC.